This T cell receptor beta chain was retrieved from a study of CD4+ T cells in melanoma. Worth noting for this clone: What it binds is unknown.

Clones were read by immunoSEQ multiplex PCR, and TCRdb kept only the in-frame ones, dropping some. The sample lists 7,500 to 9,500 clones; under 75% were seen once. The study's findings and limits: Neoantigen-specific CD4+ T cells in melanoma reportedly had diverse differentiation states. A reported correlation linked neoantigen-specific CD4+ T cells to CD8+, macrophage and B cell function.

Germline CDR1 and CDR2: SGHVS and FQNEAQ. Trimming took 0 bases from V and 7 from J; bases not matched to a gene: 4. The CDR3 is made up of 15 amino acids. V and J are TRBV7-8 and TRBJ2-2, with 8 positions matching TRBD2. The receptor comes from a human donor with melanoma. Source material: cells from a culture (not recorded whether cultured in vitro). CDR3 in amino acids: CASSLALAGIGELFF. Here the CDR3 DNA reads TGTGCCAGCAGCTTAGCGCTAGCGGGTATCGGGGAGCTGTTTTTT. Using reference TRBV7-8 and TRBJ2-2 for the parts outside the CDR3, the full variable domain is GAGVSQSPRYKVAKRGQDVALRCDPISGHVSLFWYQQALGQGPEFLTYFQNEAQLDKSGLPSDRFFAERPEGSVSTLKIQRTQQEDSAVYLCASSLALAGIGELFFGEGSRLTVL.